These 2 T cell receptor beta chains were sequenced from one sample in a study of T-cell memory formation after mild COVID-19. TCRdb itself ran the 5' RACE reads through MiXCR, one entry per CDR3 protein. The data contain 170,000 or so distinct CDR3 sequences, roughly a fifth of them singletons. The specimen sequenced was PBMCs or a T cell subset sorted from them (not recorded which). Receptors were obtained from an adult woman who had mild COVID-19 (a few samples of this study predate the infection). Cell type and time point are not known.

This clonotype was seen more than once but under ten times. At one boundary the junction diverges from the germline segment, which might be a read error. The gene calls are TRBV13 and TRBJ1-2, with D possibly TRBD1 on 6 matching bases. Germline values: CDR1 PRHDT, CDR2 FYEKMQ (reference sequence). The CDR3 runs to 16 residues. As DNA, the CDR3 is TGTGCCAGCAGCCTAGGACAGCCGAAGACTAACTATGGCTACACCTTC. Translated, it gives CASSLGQPKTNYGYTF.

The CDR3 reads CASSRLAGVEQYF. The DNA for the CDR3 is TGCGCCAGCAGCCGATTAGCGGGGGTCGAGCAGTACTTC. J is TRBJ2-7 and V is TRBV4-1; 9 bases fit TRBD2. Germline assignment: CDR1 MGHRA and CDR2 YSYEKL. CDR3 size: 13 residues. V lost 4 bases to trimming and J lost 6 bases; unmatched junction nucleotides: 4.